This T cell receptor (beta chain) was sequenced during a study of blood T cell repertoires in COVID-19. The CDR3 has 12 amino acids. Germline CDR1 reads MDHEN; CDR2 reads SYDVKM. V lost 7 bases, J lost 2 bases, and 1 base stayed unmatched. Assay used: immunoSEQ multiplex PCR; TCRdb lists only in-frame clones, some missing. Altogether 95,000 to 100,000 clones are present, 85% to 95% being singletons, with the ten largest covering approximately 5.8%. This TCR came from a man aged 50 to 59 with active COVID-19. The material sequenced was peripheral blood. This rearrangement joins TRBV28 to TRBJ2-7, with 8 nucleotides matching TRBD1. The CDR3 DNA sequence: TGTGCCAGCAAGACAGGGGCCTACGAGCAGTACTTC. This gives the protein CASKTGAYEQYF.